A selection of T cell receptor beta chains follows, all from one sample in a study of CD8 T cells in Susac syndrome. TCRdb processed the immunoSEQ multiplex PCR reads anew with MiXCR; each CDR3 protein has one entry. Altogether 45,000 or so distinct CDR3 sequences are present, approximately 93% being singletons, with the ten largest covering almost 0.55%. Sequenced material: CD8+ T cells from PBMCs. The receptors were sampled from a human donor in good health. Both conserved end residues are part of each CDR3. Each record gives: V gene, J gene, CDR3 length, D gene, clone size, CDR3 DNA, CDR3 protein. A D gene is named only where the DNA matches it firmly. Clone size, where shown, is once, few, many, or a class for clones that have expanded.

V: TRBV7-6; J: TRBJ2-7; length: 14; D: -; size: -; DNA: TGTGCCAGCAGCTTAGGTCCGACAGCCTACGAGCAGTACTTC; CDR3: CASSLGPTAYEQYF
V: TRBV19; J: TRBJ2-7; length: 14; D: TRBD2; size: -; DNA: TGTGCCAGTAGGACCGGGACTAGCGTCGAAGAGCAGTACTTC; CDR3: CASRTGTSVEEQYF
V: TRBV12-3/TRBV12-4; J: TRBJ1-2; length: 12; D: -; size: -; DNA: TGTGCCAGCACCCTAGGGGGTCACGGCTACACCTTC; CDR3: CASTLGGHGYTF
V: TRBV6-6; J: TRBJ1-4; length: 14; D: -; size: once; DNA: TGTGCCAGCAGCTTAGGCGGGGGTCTTGAAAAACTGTTTTTT; CDR3: CASSLGGGLEKLFF
V: TRBV23-1; J: TRBJ2-7; length: 15; D: -; size: -; DNA: TGCGCCAGCCGGCGCGTCCGACCCTCCTGGGGTGAGCAGTACTTC; CDR3: CASRRVRPSWGEQYF
V: TRBV24-1; J: TRBJ2-5; length: 16; D: TRBD1; size: -; DNA: TGTGCCACCAGTGATTTGGGACAGGAGACTGGGGAGACCCAGTACTTC; CDR3: CATSDLGQETGETQYF
V: TRBV29-1; J: TRBJ1-1; length: 21; D: -; size: once; DNA: TGCAGCGTTTTGACACACAAGACCAGCCTTCACAGGGTTCTAGGAGGCACTGAAGCTTTCTTT; CDR3: CSVLTHKTSLHRVLGGTEAFF
V: TRBV27; J: TRBJ2-2; length: 13; D: -; size: -; DNA: TGTGCCAGCAGTTTCGGCAGCACCGGGGAGCTGTTTTTT; CDR3: CASSFGSTGELFF
V: TRBV29-1; J: TRBJ2-7; length: 13; D: TRBD2; size: -; DNA: TGCAGCGTCACCTTGGGGGGGGCCTACGAGCAGTACTTC; CDR3: CSVTLGGAYEQYF
V: TRBV4-1; J: TRBJ2-1; length: 18; D: -; size: -; DNA: TGCGCCAGCAGCCAAGAATGGTCAACGATATTCTCCTACAATGAGCAGTTCTTC; CDR3: CASSQEWSTIFSYNEQFF
V: TRBV20-1; J: TRBJ2-3; length: 13; D: TRBD2; size: -; DNA: TGCAGTGCTAGCACGGGGGGTGGAGATACGCAGTATTTT; CDR3: CSASTGGGDTQYF
V: TRBV29-1; J: TRBJ1-5; length: 14; D: TRBD1; size: -; DNA: TGCAGCGTAAGGACAGGGTGGTTGGATCAGCCCCAGCATTTT; CDR3: CSVRTGWLDQPQHF
V: TRBV25-1; J: TRBJ2-3; length: 14; D: -; size: -; DNA: TGTGCCAGCAGTGAATACGGGGAAGGGAGTACGCAGTATTTT; CDR3: CASSEYGEGSTQYF
V: TRBV3-1; J: TRBJ2-2; length: 13; D: -; size: -; DNA: TGTGCCAGCAGCCAAGATGGGGTCGGGGAGCTGTTTTTT; CDR3: CASSQDGVGELFF
V: TRBV5-1; J: TRBJ2-2; length: 15; D: -; size: -; DNA: TGCGCCAGCAGCTTGTTAGGGTCATACACCGGGGAGCTGTTTTTT; CDR3: CASSLLGSYTGELFF
V: TRBV3-1; J: TRBJ2-7; length: 15; D: TRBD2; size: -; DNA: TGTGCCAGCAGCTGGGCAGCGGGAGGGCCGGGCGAGCAGTACTTC; CDR3: CASSWAAGGPGEQYF
V: TRBV29-1; J: TRBJ2-3; length: 19; D: TRBD2; size: few; DNA: TGCAGCGTTGAAGACTATCCGGGACTAGCGGGAGAGATGCCAGATACGCAGTATTTT; CDR3: CSVEDYPGLAGEMPDTQYF
V: TRBV3-1; J: TRBJ2-5; length: 16; D: -; size: -; DNA: TGTGCCAGCAGCCAAGATCAGGGGCGGCTCCAAGAGACCCAGTACTTC; CDR3: CASSQDQGRLQETQYF
V: TRBV13; J: TRBJ2-2; length: 14; D: -; size: -; DNA: TGTGCCAGCAGCTTGACCAGGGGCACCGGGGAGCTGTTTTTT; CDR3: CASSLTRGTGELFF
V: TRBV27; J: TRBJ2-7; length: 14; D: -; size: -; DNA: TGTGCCAGCAGTTTGGGGCAGGGGTCCTACGAGCAGTACTTC; CDR3: CASSLGQGSYEQYF
V: TRBV12-3/TRBV12-4; J: TRBJ2-7; length: 11; D: TRBD2; size: -; DNA: TGTGCCAGCTCGGCTAGCGGGAGAGTGTACTTC; CDR3: CASSASGRVYF
V: TRBV20-1; J: TRBJ2-1; length: 15; D: TRBD2; size: once; DNA: TGCAGTGCTAGCATGTCAGCGGGAGGGTACAATGAGCAGTTCTTC; CDR3: CSASMSAGGYNEQFF
V: TRBV5-8; J: TRBJ2-2; length: 17; D: TRBD1; size: once; DNA: TGTGCCAGCAGCTCTCCCGGGACAGGAAAAAATCTCGGGGAGCTGTTTTTT; CDR3: CASSSPGTGKNLGELFF
V: TRBV6-2/TRBV6-3; J: TRBJ2-1; length: 17; D: -; size: -; DNA: TGTGCCAGCAGTTACCCTCGGACAGCCGAGAACTACAATGAGCAGTTCTTC; CDR3: CASSYPRTAENYNEQFF
V: TRBV7-2; J: TRBJ2-1; length: 15; D: -; size: -; DNA: TGTGCCAGCAGCTTAGGAGCGGAAGCCTACAATGAGCAGTTCTTC; CDR3: CASSLGAEAYNEQFF
V: TRBV24-1; J: TRBJ2-2; length: 15; D: -; size: -; DNA: TGTGCCACCAGTGATTTCAACCCCGGCACCGGGGAGCTGTTTTTT; CDR3: CATSDFNPGTGELFF
V: TRBV11-2; J: TRBJ2-7; length: 14; D: TRBD1; size: -; DNA: TGTGCCAGCAGCACCGGGACAGGGTCAGGCGAGCAGTACTTC; CDR3: CASSTGTGSGEQYF
V: TRBV7-2; J: TRBJ2-2; length: 13; D: -; size: -; DNA: TGTGCCAGCAGCTTAGTAACGACCGGGGAGCTGTTTTTT; CDR3: CASSLVTTGELFF
V: TRBV7-8; J: TRBJ2-5; length: 14; D: -; size: once; DNA: TGTGCCAGCAGCTTCCTGGACAGCCAAGAGACCCAGTACTTC; CDR3: CASSFLDSQETQYF
V: TRBV29-1; J: TRBJ1-3; length: 13; D: TRBD1; size: once; DNA: TGCAGCGCCACAGGGGGAACTGGAAACACCATATATTTT; CDR3: CSATGGTGNTIYF
V: TRBV9; J: TRBJ2-5; length: 13; D: -; size: -; DNA: TGTGCCAGCAGCGAGGACAGCCCGGGGACCCAGTACTTC; CDR3: CASSEDSPGTQYF
V: TRBV19; J: TRBJ1-1; length: 13; D: -; size: -; DNA: TGTGCCAGTAGTATAGGCTCTTCGACTGAAGCTTTCTTT; CDR3: CASSIGSSTEAFF
V: TRBV12-3/TRBV12-4; J: TRBJ1-5; length: 12; D: TRBD1; size: -; DNA: TGTGCCAGCAGGACAGGGAATCAGCCCCAGCATTTT; CDR3: CASRTGNQPQHF
V: TRBV30; J: TRBJ2-7; length: 14; D: -; size: few; DNA: TGTGCCTGGAACCTCATCGGACTCTCCTACGAGCAGTACTTC; CDR3: CAWNLIGLSYEQYF
V: TRBV20-1; J: TRBJ2-7; length: 15; D: TRBD2; size: -; DNA: TGCAGTGCGGCCCCACTAGCGGAGTCCTCCTACGAGCAGTACTTC; CDR3: CSAAPLAESSYEQYF
V: TRBV6-1; J: TRBJ2-4; length: 14; D: -; size: once; DNA: TGTGCCAGCAGTGACCCGGGACCGAAAAACATTCAGTACTTC; CDR3: CASSDPGPKNIQYF
V: TRBV28; J: TRBJ1-2; length: 14; D: -; size: once; DNA: TGTGCCAGCAGTTTGAGGACCGGGGTCTATGGCTACACCTTC; CDR3: CASSLRTGVYGYTF
V: TRBV5-6; J: TRBJ2-3; length: 15; D: TRBD1; size: -; DNA: TGTGCCAGCAGCTGGGGGGACAGGGAGGAAGATACGCAGTATTTT; CDR3: CASSWGDREEDTQYF
V: TRBV6-2/TRBV6-3; J: TRBJ1-1; length: 13; D: -; size: -; DNA: TGTGCCAGCACCAACCCGTGGAACACTGAAGCTTTCTTT; CDR3: CASTNPWNTEAFF